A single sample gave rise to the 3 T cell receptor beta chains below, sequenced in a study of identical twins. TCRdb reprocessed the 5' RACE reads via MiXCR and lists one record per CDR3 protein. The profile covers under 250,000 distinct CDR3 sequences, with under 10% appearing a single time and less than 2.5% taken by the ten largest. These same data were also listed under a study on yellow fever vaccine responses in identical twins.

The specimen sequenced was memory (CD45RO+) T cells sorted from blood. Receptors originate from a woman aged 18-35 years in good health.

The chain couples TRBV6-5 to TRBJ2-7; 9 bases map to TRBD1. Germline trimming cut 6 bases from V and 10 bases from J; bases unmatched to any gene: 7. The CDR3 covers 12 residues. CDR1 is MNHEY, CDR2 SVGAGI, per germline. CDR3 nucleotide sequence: TGTGCCAGCAGAGACCGGGACAGGGTTCAGTACTTC. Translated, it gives CASRDRDRVQYF.

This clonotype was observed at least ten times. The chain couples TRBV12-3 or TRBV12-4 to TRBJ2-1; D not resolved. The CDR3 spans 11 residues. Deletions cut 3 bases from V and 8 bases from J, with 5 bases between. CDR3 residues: CASSFFDEQFF. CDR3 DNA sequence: TGTGCCAGCAGTTTTTTTGATGAGCAGTTCTTC.

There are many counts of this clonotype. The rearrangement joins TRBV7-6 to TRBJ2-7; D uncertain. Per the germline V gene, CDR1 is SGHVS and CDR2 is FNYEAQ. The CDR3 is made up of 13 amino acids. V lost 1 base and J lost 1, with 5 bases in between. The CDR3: CASSLVASYEQYF. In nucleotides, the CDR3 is TGTGCCAGCAGCTTAGTAGCTTCCTACGAGCAGTACTTC.